This T cell receptor beta chain was identified during a study of T cell repertoires in cytomegalovirus infection. This clonotype was picked up many times. The antigen remains unidentified. This CDR3 has 12 amino acids. The germline V gene has CDR1 SGHVS and CDR2 FNYEAQ. Trimming cost V 2 bases and J 5 bases, with 7 bases left between them. Via MiXCR, TCRdb re-called the reads, giving one row per CDR3 protein. The table shows about 51,000 distinct CDR3 sequences, with roughly 20% occurring only once. The TCR comes from a human donor in good health (CMV status not recorded). Some clones in this sample may be carry-over from other donors' samples. The chain carries TRBV7-6 and TRBJ2-7; D ambiguous. The source material was CD8+ T cells from cultured PBMCs, sampled from culture after CMV antigen stimulation. This chain's CDR3 is CASSLTTDEQYF. DNA of the CDR3: TGTGCCAGCAGCTTAACAACAGACGAGCAGTACTTC.